These 2 T cell receptor beta chains were all obtained from the same sample, sequenced in a study of T cells in Graves' hyperthyroidism and ophthalmopathy. Researchers took RNA transcripts and amplified the TCR beta CDR3 regions from them. HTBI primers were the set used in a first-round RT-PCR of the TCR CDR3. MiXCR, run by TCRdb on the multiplex PCR reads, gives a single entry per CDR3 protein. The data show approximately 590,000 distinct CDR3 sequences, approximately 44% seen once. Sequenced: peripheral blood or thyroid tissue (not recorded which). These receptors all come from a woman between 18 and 29 years old with Graves' hyperthyroidism.

This clonotype occurred many times. The DNA for the CDR3 is TGCAGTGCCGAGTGGCGGAGTAGCTCCTACGAGCAGTACTTC. Its protein product is CSAEWRSSSYEQYF. The rearrangement joins TRBV20-1 to TRBJ2-7; no definite D call. This CDR3 is 14 amino acids long. Germline V gene data show CDR1 as DFQATT and CDR2 as SNEGSKA (reference sequence). The V end was cut by 6 bases, the J end by 0 bases, with 15 bases between.

Details on this clonotype: The CDR3 end shows no conserved phenylalanine or tryptophan, and so a read error is likely. This chain joins TRBV20-1 and TRBJ1-1; perhaps TRBD1 as D (5 bases). CDR3 size: 15 residues. Germline V lookup: CDR1 DFQATT, CDR2 SNEGSKA (reference sequence). Trimming shortened V by 3 bases and J by 3 bases, and 17 bases separated the two germline ends. The CDR3 DNA reads TGCAGTGCTAGTCTAGCGGCAGGAGGGGACACTGAAGCTTTCCTT. This gives the protein CSASLAAGGDTEAFL.